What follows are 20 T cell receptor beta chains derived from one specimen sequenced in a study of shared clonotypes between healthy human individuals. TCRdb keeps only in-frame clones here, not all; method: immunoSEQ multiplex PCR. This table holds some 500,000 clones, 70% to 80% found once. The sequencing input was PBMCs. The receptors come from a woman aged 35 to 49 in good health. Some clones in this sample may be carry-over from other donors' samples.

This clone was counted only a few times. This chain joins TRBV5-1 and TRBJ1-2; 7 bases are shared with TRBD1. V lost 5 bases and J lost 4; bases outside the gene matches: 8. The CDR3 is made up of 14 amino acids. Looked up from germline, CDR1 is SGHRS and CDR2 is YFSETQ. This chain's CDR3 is CASRTGTEFYGYTF. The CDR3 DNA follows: TGCGCCAGCAGAACCGGGACAGAATTCTATGGCTACACCTTC.

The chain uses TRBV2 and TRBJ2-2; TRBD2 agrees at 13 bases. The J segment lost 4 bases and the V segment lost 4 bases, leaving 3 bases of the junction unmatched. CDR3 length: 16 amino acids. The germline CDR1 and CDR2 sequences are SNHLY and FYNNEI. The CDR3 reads CASSGGLAGTTGELFF. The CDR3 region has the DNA TGTGCCAGCAGTGGGGGACTAGCGGGAACCACCGGGGAGCTGTTTTTT.

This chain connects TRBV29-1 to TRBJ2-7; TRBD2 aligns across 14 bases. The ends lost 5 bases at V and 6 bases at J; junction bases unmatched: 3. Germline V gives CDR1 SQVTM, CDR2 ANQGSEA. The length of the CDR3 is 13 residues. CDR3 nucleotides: TGCAGCGTTCCGGGACTAGCGGGAGCCGAGCAGTACTTC. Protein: CSVPGLAGAEQYF.

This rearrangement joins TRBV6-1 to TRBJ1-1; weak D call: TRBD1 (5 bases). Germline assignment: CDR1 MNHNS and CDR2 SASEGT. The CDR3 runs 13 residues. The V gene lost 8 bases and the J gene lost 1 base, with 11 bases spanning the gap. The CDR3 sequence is CASQGRRNTEAFF. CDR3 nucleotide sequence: TGTGCCAGCCAGGGCAGGCGGAACACTGAAGCTTTCTTT.

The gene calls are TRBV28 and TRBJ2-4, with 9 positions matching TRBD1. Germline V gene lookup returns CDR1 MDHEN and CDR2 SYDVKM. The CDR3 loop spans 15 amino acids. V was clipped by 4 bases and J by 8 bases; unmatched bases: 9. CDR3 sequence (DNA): TGTGCCAGCAGTTCACTTGGGACAGGGAAAGACATTCAGTACTTC. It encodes CASSSLGTGKDIQYF.

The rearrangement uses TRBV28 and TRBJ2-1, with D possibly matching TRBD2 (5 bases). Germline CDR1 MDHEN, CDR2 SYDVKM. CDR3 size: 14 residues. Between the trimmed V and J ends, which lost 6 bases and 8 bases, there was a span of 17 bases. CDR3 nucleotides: TGTGCCAGCAGCCCGACTTCCCTAGCTCATGAGCAGTTCTTC. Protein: CASSPTSLAHEQFF. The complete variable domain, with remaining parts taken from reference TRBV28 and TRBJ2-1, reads DVKVTQSSRYLVKRTGEKVFLECVQDMDHENMFWYRQDPGLGLRLIYFSYDVKMKEKGDIPEGYSVSREKKERFSLILESASTNQTSMYLCASSPTSLAHEQFFGPGTRLTVL.

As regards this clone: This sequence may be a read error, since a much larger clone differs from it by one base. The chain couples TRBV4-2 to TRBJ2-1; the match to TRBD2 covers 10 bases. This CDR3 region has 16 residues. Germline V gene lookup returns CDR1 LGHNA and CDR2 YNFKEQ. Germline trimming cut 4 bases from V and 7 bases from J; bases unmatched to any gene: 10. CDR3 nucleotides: TGTGCCAGCAGCCGGCCGGTACTAGCGGGAAGTAATGAGCAGTTCTTC. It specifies CASSRPVLAGSNEQFF.

CDR3 amino acids: CASSLAPYEQFF. CDR3 nucleotide sequence: TGTGCCAGCAGCTTAGCCCCGTATGAGCAGTTCTTC. V gene TRBV7-2 combines with J gene TRBJ2-1, with D unclear. Between the trimmed V and J ends, which lost 0 bases and 8 bases, there was a span of 5 bases. The length of the CDR3 is 12 residues. Germline CDR1 and CDR2: SGHTA and FQGNSA.

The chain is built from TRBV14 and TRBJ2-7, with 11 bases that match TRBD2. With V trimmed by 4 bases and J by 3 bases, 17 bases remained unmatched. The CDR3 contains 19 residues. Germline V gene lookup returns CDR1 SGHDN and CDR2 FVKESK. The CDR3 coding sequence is TGTGCCAGCAGCCTCCATCCCATATACCGACTAGCGGGGCTCTACGAGCAGTACTTC. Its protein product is CASSLHPIYRLAGLYEQYF.

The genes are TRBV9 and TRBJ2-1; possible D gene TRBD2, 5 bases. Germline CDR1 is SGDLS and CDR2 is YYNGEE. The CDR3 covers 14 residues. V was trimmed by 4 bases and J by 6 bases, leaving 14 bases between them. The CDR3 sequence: CASSSRALPNEQFF. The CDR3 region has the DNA TGTGCCAGCAGCTCGAGGGCTCTTCCCAATGAGCAGTTCTTC. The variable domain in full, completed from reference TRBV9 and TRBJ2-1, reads DSGVTQTPKHLITATGQRVTLRCSPRSGDLSVYWYQQSLDQGLQFLIQYYNGEERAKGNILERFSAQQFPDLHSELNLSSLELGDSALYFCASSSRALPNEQFFGPGTRLTVL.

CDR3 residues: CASSPMGVSGRSPYEQYF. The DNA for the CDR3 is TGTGCCAGCAGCCCCATGGGGGTTAGCGGGAGGAGCCCCTACGAGCAGTACTTC. The genes are TRBV7-2 and TRBJ2-7; 10 nucleotides agree with TRBD2. V was clipped by 5 bases and J by 2 bases; unmatched bases: 15. The CDR3 sequence is 18 residues long. In germline, CDR1 is SGHTA, CDR2 FQGNSA.

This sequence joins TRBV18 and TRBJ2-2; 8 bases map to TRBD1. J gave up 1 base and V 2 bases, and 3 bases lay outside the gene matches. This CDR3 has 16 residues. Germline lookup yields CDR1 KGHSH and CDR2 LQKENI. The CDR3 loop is CASSPSGTGNTGELFF. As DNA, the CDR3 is TGTGCCAGCTCACCAAGTGGGACAGGGAACACCGGGGAGCTGTTTTTT.

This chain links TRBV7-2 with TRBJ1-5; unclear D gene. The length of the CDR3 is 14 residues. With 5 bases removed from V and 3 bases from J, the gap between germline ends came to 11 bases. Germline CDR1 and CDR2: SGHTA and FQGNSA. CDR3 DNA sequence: TGTGCCAGCAGCCCGGAAAGGCCCAATCAGCCCCAGCATTTT. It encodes CASSPERPNQPQHF. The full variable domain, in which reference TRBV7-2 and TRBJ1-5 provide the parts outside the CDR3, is GAGVSQSPSNKVTEKGKDVELRCDPISGHTALYWYRQSLGQGLEFLIYFQGNSAPDKSGLPSDRFSAERTGGSVSTLTIQRTQQEDSAVYLCASSPERPNQPQHFGDGTRLSIL.

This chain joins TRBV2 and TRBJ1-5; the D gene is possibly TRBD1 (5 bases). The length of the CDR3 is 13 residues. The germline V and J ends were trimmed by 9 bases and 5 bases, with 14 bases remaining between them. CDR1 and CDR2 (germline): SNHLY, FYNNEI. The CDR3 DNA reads TGTGCCAGTTGGAATGGGGCTGATCAGCCCCAGCATTTT. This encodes CASWNGADQPQHF.

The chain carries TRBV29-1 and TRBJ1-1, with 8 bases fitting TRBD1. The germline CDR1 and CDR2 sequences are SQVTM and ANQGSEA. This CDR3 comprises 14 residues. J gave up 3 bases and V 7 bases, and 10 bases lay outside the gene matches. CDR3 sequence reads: CSAEGRGRDTEAFF. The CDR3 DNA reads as TGCAGCGCAGAGGGCAGGGGGCGGGACACTGAAGCTTTCTTT. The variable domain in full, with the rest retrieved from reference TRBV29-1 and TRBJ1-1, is SAVISQKPSRDICQRGTSLTIQCQVDSQVTMMFWYRQQPGQSLTLIATANQGSEATYESGFVIDKFPISRPNLTFSTLTVSNMSPEDSSIYLCSAEGRGRDTEAFFGQGTRLTVV.

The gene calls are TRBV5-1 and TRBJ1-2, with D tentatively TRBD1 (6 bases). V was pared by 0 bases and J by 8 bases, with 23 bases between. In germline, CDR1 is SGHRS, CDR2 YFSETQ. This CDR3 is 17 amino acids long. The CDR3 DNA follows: TGCGCCAGCAGCTTGGCCTCTCGTCCCGAATTACAGGGAGGCTACACCTTC. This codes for CASSLASRPELQGGYTF. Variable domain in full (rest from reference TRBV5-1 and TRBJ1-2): KAGVTQTPRYLIKTRGQQVTLSCSPISGHRSVSWYQQTPGQGLQFLFEYFSETQRNKGNFPGRFSGRQFSNSRSEMNVSTLELGDSALYLCASSLASRPELQGGYTFGSGTRLTVV.

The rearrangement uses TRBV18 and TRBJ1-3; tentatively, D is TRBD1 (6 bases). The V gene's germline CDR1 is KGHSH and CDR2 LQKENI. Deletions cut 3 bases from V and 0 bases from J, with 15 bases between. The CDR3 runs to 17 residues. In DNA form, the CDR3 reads TGTGCCAGCTCACCCCGGTGGGGGGGGCTCTCTGGAAACACCATATATTTT. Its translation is CASSPRWGGLSGNTIYF.

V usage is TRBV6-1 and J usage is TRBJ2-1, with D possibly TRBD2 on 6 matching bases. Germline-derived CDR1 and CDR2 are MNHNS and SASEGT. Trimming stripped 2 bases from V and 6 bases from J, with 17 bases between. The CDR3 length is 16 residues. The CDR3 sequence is CASSETMTSWGNEQFF. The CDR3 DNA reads TGTGCCAGCAGTGAAACCATGACTAGTTGGGGCAATGAGCAGTTCTTC.

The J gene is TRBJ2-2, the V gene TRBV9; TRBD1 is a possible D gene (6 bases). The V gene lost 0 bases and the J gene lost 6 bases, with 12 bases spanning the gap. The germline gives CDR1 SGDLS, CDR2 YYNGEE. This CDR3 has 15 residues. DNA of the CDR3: TGTGCCAGCAGCGTAGAGGCCCAGGGGCCCGGGGAGCTGTTTTTT. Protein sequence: CASSVEAQGPGELFF.

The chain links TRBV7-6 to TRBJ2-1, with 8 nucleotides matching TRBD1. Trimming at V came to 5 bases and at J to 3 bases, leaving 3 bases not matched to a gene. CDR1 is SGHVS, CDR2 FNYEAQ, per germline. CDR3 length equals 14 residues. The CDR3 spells CASSPQGVYNEQFF. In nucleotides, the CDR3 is TGTGCCAGCAGCCCACAGGGGGTCTACAATGAGCAGTTCTTC. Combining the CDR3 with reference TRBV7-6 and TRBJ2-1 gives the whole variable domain GAGVSQSPRYKVTKRGQDVALRCDPISGHVSLYWYRQALGQGPEFLTYFNYEAQQDKSGLPNDRFSAERPEGSISTLTIQRTEQRDSAMYRCASSPQGVYNEQFFGPGTRLTVL.